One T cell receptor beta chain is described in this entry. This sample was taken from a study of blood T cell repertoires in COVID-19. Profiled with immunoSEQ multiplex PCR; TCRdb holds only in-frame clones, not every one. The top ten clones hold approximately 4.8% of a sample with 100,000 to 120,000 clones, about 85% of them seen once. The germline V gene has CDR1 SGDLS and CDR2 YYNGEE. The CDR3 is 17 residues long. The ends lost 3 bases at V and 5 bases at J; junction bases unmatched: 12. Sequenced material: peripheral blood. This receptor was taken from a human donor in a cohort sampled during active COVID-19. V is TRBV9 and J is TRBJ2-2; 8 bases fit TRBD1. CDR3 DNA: TGTGCCAGCAGCGAGCAATCCGACAGGGGAAGAACCGGGGAGCTGTTTTTT. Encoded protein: CASSEQSDRGRTGELFF.